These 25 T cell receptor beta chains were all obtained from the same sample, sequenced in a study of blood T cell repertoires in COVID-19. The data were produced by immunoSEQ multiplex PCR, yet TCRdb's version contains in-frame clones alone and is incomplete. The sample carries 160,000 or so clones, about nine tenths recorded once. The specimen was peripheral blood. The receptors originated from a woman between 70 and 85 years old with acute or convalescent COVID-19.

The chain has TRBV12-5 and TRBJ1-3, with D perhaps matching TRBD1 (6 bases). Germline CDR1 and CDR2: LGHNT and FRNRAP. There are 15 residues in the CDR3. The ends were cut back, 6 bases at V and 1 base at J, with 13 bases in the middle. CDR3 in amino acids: CASGRSGTSGNTIYF. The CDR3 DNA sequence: TGTGCTAGTGGCCGATCCGGGACATCTGGAAACACCATATATTTT.

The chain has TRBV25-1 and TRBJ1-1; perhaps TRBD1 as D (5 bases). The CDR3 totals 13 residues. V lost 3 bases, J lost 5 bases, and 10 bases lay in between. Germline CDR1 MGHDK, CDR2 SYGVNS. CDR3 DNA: TGTGCCAGCAGTGAGCCAGGGCGGACTGAAGCTTTCTTT. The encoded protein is CASSEPGRTEAFF.

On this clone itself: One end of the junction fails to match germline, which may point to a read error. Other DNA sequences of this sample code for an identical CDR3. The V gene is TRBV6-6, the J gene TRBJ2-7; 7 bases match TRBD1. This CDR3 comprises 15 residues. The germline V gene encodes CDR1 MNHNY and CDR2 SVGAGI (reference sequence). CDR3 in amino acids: CASTLDRVGRSEQYF. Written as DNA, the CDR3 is TGTGCCAGCACCCTAGACAGGGTGGGTAGGAGCGAGCAGTACTTT.

The CDR3 region is CATSRKRQVHNEQFF. CDR3 nucleotide sequence: TGTGCCACCAGCAGGAAAAGACAGGTCCACAATGAGCAGTTCTTC. The chain couples TRBV15 to TRBJ2-1; maybe TRBD1 (6 bases). Trimming shortened V by 3 bases and J by 5 bases, and 14 bases separated the two germline ends. Looked up from germline, CDR1 is LNHNV and CDR2 is YYDKDF (reference sequence). CDR3 size: 15 residues.

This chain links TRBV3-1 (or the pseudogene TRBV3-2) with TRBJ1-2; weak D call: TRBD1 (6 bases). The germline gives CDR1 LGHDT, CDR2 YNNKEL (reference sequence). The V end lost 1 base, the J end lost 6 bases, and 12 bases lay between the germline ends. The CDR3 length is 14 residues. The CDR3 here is CASSQGGGANGYTF. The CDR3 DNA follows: TGTGCCAGCAGCCAAGGGGGGGGCGCTAATGGCTACACCTTC.

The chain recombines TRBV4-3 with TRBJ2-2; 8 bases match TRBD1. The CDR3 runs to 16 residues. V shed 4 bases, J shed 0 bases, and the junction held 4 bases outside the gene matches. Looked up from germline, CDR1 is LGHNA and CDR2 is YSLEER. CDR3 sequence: CASSRDRGTNTGELFF. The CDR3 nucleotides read TGCGCCAGCAGCCGAGACAGGGGCACGAACACCGGGGAGCTGTTTTTT.

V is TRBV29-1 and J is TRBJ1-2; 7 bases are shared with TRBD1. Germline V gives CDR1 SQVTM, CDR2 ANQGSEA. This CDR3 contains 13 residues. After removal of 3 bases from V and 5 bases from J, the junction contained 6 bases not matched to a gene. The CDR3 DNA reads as TGCAGCGTTGATAACCGGGACAGATATGGCTACACCTTC. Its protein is CSVDNRDRYGYTF.

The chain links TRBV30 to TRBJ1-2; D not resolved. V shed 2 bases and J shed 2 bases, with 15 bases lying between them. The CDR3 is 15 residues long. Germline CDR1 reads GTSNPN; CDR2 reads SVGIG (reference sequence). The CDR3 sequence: CAWSTTTQYNYGYTF. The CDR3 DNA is TGTGCCTGGAGTACCACTACTCAGTACAACTATGGCTACACCTTC.

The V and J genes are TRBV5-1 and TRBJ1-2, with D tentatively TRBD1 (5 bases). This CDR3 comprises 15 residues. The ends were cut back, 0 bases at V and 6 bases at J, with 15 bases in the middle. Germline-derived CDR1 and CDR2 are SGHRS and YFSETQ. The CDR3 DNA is TGCGCCAGCAGCTTGGAAGGGACTCCTGGGGATGGCTACACCTTC. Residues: CASSLEGTPGDGYTF.

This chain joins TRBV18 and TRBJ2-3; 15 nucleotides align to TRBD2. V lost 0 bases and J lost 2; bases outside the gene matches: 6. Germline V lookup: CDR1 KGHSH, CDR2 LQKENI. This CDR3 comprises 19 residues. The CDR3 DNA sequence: TGTGCCAGCTCACCACCGGGACTAGCGGGGGGACTCCCCACAGATACGCAGTATTTT. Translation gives CASSPPGLAGGLPTDTQYF.

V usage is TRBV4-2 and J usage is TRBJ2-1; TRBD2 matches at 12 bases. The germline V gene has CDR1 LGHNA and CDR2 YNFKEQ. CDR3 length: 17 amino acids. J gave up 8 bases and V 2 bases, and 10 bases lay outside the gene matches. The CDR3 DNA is TGTGCCAGCAGCCAAAATTTCGGACTAGCGGGGATCGATGAGCAGTTCTTC. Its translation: CASSQNFGLAGIDEQFF.

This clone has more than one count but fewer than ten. DNA of the CDR3: TGTGCCAGCAGTTACTCGCCGGGACACCGGACTTACAATGAGCAGTTCTTC. It translates to CASSYSPGHRTYNEQFF. V is TRBV6-2 or TRBV6-3 and J is TRBJ2-1; weak D call: TRBD1 (6 bases). The CDR3 runs 17 residues. V was shortened by 0 bases and J by 4 bases, with 16 bases between the two germline ends. The germline CDR1 and CDR2 sequences are MNHEY and SVGEGT.

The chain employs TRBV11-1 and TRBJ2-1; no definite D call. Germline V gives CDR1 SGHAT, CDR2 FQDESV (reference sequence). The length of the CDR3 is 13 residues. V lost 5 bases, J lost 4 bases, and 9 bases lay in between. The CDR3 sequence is CASSPRHYNEQFF. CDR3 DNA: TGTGCCAGCAGCCCTCGACATTACAATGAGCAGTTCTTC.

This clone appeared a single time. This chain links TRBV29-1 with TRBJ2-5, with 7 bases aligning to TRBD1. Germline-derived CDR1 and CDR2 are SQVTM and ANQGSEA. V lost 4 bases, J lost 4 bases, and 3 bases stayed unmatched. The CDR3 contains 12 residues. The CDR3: CSVGGGGETQYF. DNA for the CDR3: TGCAGCGTTGGAGGGGGCGGAGAGACCCAGTACTTC.

The CDR3 sequence: CASSPDRNLNQPQHF. CDR3 coding DNA: TGTGCCAGCAGCCCCGACAGAAATCTCAATCAGCCCCAGCATTTT. The rearrangement joins TRBV28 to TRBJ1-5; D may be TRBD1 (5 bases). This CDR3 spans 15 amino acids. Trimming cost V 6 bases and J 3 bases, with 15 bases left between them. Germline V gene lookup returns CDR1 MDHEN and CDR2 SYDVKM.

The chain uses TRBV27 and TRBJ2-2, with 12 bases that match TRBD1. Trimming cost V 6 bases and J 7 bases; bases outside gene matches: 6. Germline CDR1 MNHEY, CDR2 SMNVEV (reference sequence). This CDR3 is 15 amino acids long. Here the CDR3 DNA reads TGTGCCAGCAGCTTCGGGACAGGGGGCGGCGGGGAGCTGTTTTTT. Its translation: CASSFGTGGGGELFF.

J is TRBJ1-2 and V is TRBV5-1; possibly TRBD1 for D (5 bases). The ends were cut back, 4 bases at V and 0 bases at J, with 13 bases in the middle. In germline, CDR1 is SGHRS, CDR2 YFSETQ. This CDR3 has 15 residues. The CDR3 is CASSVDRAANYGYTF. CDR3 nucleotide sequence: TGCGCCAGCAGCGTCGACAGAGCCGCTAACTATGGCTACACCTTC.

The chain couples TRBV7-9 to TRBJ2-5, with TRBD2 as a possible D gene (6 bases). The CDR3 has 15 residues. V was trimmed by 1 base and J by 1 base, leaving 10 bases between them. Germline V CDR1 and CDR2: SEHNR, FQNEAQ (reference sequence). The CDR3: CASSLVAGTQETQYF. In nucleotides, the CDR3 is TGTGCCAGCAGCTTAGTTGCGGGGACCCAAGAGACCCAGTACTTC.

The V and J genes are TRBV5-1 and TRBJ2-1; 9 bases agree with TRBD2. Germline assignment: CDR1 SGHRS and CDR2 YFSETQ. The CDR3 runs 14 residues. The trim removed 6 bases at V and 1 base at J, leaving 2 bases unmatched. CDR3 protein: CASTLAGSYNEQFF. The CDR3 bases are TGCGCCAGCACTCTAGCGGGATCCTACAATGAGCAGTTCTTC.

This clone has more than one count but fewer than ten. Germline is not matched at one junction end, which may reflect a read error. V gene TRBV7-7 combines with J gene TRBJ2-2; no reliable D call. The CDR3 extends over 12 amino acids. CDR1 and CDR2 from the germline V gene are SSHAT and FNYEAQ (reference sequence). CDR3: CASSPRTGELFF. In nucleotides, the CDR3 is TGTGCTAGCAGCCCCCGGACCGGGGAGCTGTTTTTT. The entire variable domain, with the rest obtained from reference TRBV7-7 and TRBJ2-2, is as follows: GAGVSQSPRYKVTKRGQDVTLRCDPISSHATLYWYQQALGQGPEFLTYFNYEAQPDKSGLPSDRFSAERPEGSISTLTIQRTEQRDSAMYRCASSPRTGELFFGEGSRLTVL.

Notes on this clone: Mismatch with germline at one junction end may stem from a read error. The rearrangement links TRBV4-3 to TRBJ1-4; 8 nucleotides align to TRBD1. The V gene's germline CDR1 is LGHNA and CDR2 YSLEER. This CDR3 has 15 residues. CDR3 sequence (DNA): TGCGCCAGCAGCCAAGGCGAGGGTCGGACAGGGACGGTAGTTTTT. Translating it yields CASSQGEGRTGTVVF.

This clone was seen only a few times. The chain's CDR3 is CASSESKRLYLETQYF. CDR3 DNA sequence: TGTGCCAGCAGTGAATCAAAGCGGCTGTATCTGGAGACCCAGTACTTC. The chain has TRBV25-1 and TRBJ2-5; D may be TRBD2 (5 bases). This CDR3 spans 16 amino acids. The germline V gene has CDR1 MGHDK and CDR2 SYGVNS. V gave up 1 base and J gave up 5 bases, with 17 bases separating them.

The CDR3 here is CASSPRLTEQETQYF. The CDR3 DNA reads TGTGCCAGCTCACCACGTTTAACAGAACAAGAGACCCAGTACTTC. The V gene is TRBV18, the J gene TRBJ2-5, with unresolved D. The CDR3 runs to 15 residues. Trimming pared 1 base from V and 2 bases from J, leaving 11 bases between. Germline V gene data show CDR1 as KGHSH and CDR2 as LQKENI.

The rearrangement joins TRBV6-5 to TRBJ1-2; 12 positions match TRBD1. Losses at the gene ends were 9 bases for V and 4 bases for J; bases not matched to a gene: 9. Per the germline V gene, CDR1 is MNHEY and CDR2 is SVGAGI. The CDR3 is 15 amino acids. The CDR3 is CASERDRGQSYGYTF. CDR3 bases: TGTGCCAGTGAAAGGGACAGGGGGCAGAGCTATGGCTACACCTTC.

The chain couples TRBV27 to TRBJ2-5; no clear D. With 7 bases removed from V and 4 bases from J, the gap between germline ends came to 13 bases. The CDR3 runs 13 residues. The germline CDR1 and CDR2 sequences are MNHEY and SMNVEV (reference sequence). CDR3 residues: CASTVKSAETQYF. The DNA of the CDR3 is TGTGCCAGCACCGTCAAAAGCGCAGAGACCCAGTACTTC.